What follows are 16 T cell receptor beta chains derived from one specimen sequenced in a study of blood T cell repertoires in COVID-19. Libraries were prepared by immunoSEQ multiplex PCR; TCRdb keeps only in-frame clonotypes and omits some of them. In the table there are around 260,000 clones, about 85% of which are singletons. The sequenced sample was peripheral blood. The source is a human donor with COVID-19, enrolled during active disease. The donor label of this sample is uncertain.

The V call is TRBV19, the J call TRBJ1-2; 8 nucleotides line up with TRBD1. The J segment lost 7 bases and the V segment lost 5 bases, leaving 9 bases of the junction unmatched. This CDR3 is 14 amino acids long. Germline V gene data show CDR1 as LNHDA and CDR2 as SQIVND (reference sequence). The CDR3 loop is CASSAYQGAGGYTF. CDR3 sequence (DNA): TGTGCCAGTAGTGCTTATCAGGGGGCAGGTGGCTACACCTTC.

The J gene is TRBJ2-1, the V gene TRBV10-3; 8 bases fit TRBD2. The CDR3 covers 13 residues. Germline trimming cut 10 bases from V and 6 bases from J; bases unmatched to any gene: 8. Germline assignment: CDR1 ENHRY and CDR2 SYGVKD. CDR3 protein: CASGGGRPNEQFF. The CDR3 DNA reads TGTGCCAGTGGGGGCGGGAGGCCCAATGAGCAGTTCTTC.

J is TRBJ1-1 and V is TRBV19; 11 bases align to TRBD1. V shed 5 bases, J shed 4 bases, and the junction held 12 bases outside the gene matches. The CDR3 totals 17 residues. The germline gives CDR1 LNHDA, CDR2 SQIVND (reference sequence). CDR3 region: CASSPRTRTGGRTEAFF. CDR3 nucleotide sequence: TGTGCCAGTAGTCCCCGTACCCGGACAGGGGGCCGCACTGAAGCTTTCTTT.

V gene TRBV3-1 (or the pseudogene TRBV3-2) combines with J gene TRBJ2-7, with D possibly TRBD2 on 5 matching bases. Between the trimmed V and J ends, which lost 4 bases and 4 bases, there was a span of 14 bases. Germline values: CDR1 LGHDT, CDR2 YNNKEL (reference sequence). This CDR3 spans 14 amino acids. CDR3 protein: CASSPGGSEYEQYF. The DNA of the CDR3 is TGTGCCAGCAGCCCTGGAGGCTCCGAATACGAGCAGTACTTC.

The genes are TRBV9 and TRBJ2-2, with D perhaps matching TRBD1 (6 bases). Trimming pared 2 bases from V and 7 bases from J, leaving 12 bases between. CDR3 size: 14 residues. Germline values: CDR1 SGDLS, CDR2 YYNGEE. The CDR3 sequence: CASSVGQSHGELFF. CDR3 coding DNA: TGTGCCAGCAGCGTCGGACAGTCCCACGGGGAGCTGTTTTTT.

V and J are TRBV6-6 and TRBJ1-3; D call uncertain. Trimming removed 5 bases from V and 2 bases from J, with 16 bases in between. Germline V gene data show CDR1 as MNHNY and CDR2 as SVGAGI (reference sequence). The length of the CDR3 is 16 residues. The CDR3 bases are TGTGCCAGCAGTCAATTGTTCGGGTCAACTGGAAACACCATATATTTT. Translation: CASSQLFGSTGNTIYF.

CDR3 nucleotide sequence: TGTGCCAGCCACCGCCCTGAACAGGGTGAATATGGCTACACCTTC. As protein: CASHRPEQGEYGYTF. V usage is TRBV19 and J usage is TRBJ1-2, with D possibly being TRBD1 (6 bases). Trimming removed 9 bases from V and 5 bases from J, with 22 bases in between. The V gene's germline CDR1 is LNHDA and CDR2 SQIVND (reference sequence). The CDR3 extends over 15 amino acids.

A word on this clone: This CDR3 is also generated by other DNA sequences in the sample. The chain couples TRBV29-1 to TRBJ2-1, with 14 bases that match TRBD2. The CDR3 runs 13 residues. Trimming took 6 bases from V and 9 from J; bases not matched to a gene: 4. Germline CDR1 SQVTM, CDR2 ANQGSEA. CDR3 amino acids: CSVGTSGSSEQFF. The CDR3 DNA follows: TGCAGCGTAGGGACTAGCGGGAGCAGTGAGCAGTTCTTC.

CDR3 nucleotide sequence: TGTGCCTGGAGTTTGGTCAGTTTGAACACTGAAGCTTTCTTT. This codes for CAWSLVSLNTEAFF. The rearrangement joins TRBV30 to TRBJ1-1; D uncertain. The CDR3 totals 14 residues. From germline, CDR1 is GTSNPN and CDR2 SVGIG (reference sequence). Trimming pared 2 bases from V and 0 bases from J, leaving 10 bases between.

This clone has ten or more counts. The same CDR3 also results from other DNA sequences found in this sample. The chain uses TRBV29-1 and TRBJ2-1; 10 nucleotides align to TRBD1. CDR3 length equals 14 residues. Germline V lookup: CDR1 SQVTM, CDR2 ANQGSEA. After removal of 4 bases from V and 4 bases from J, the junction contained 4 bases not matched to a gene. The CDR3 loop is CSVAGTGVYNEQFF. The CDR3, as DNA: TGCAGCGTTGCCGGGACAGGGGTATACAATGAGCAGTTCTTC.

The chain joins TRBV6-6 to TRBJ2-1; 9 bases agree with TRBD2. V lost 5 bases and J lost 7; bases outside the gene matches: 9. In germline, CDR1 is MNHNY, CDR2 SVGAGI (reference sequence). This CDR3 region has 15 residues. The CDR3 sequence is CASSPGLAWTNEQFF. Written as DNA, the CDR3 is TGTGCCAGCAGTCCCGGACTAGCGTGGACTAATGAGCAGTTCTTC.

This chain connects TRBV5-1 to TRBJ2-5, with TRBD1 identical over 10 bases. After removal of 4 bases from V and 5 bases from J, the junction contained 8 bases not matched to a gene. This CDR3 has 15 residues. Per the germline V gene, CDR1 is SGHRS and CDR2 is YFSETQ. Here the CDR3 reads CASSDRTGGGETQYF. The CDR3 nucleotides are TGCGCCAGCAGCGATCGGACAGGGGGAGGGGAGACCCAGTACTTC.

V and J are TRBV9 and TRBJ1-2; D may be TRBD1 (5 bases). Looked up from germline, CDR1 is SGDLS and CDR2 is YYNGEE. CDR3 size: 14 residues. V lost 0 bases, J lost 3 bases, and 9 bases lay in between. The CDR3 nucleotides read TGTGCCAGCAGCGTAGGTGGGGGGGACTATGGCTACACCTTC. The encoded protein is CASSVGGGDYGYTF.

The chain joins TRBV28 to TRBJ2-6; D is perhaps TRBD2 (5 bases). V lost 6 bases and J 0 bases, leaving 12 bases between the germline ends. Germline-derived CDR1 and CDR2 are MDHEN and SYDVKM. The CDR3 covers 16 residues. CDR3 in amino acids: CASRAGLHSGANVLTF. The CDR3 region has the DNA TGTGCCAGCAGGGCCGGACTGCACTCTGGGGCCAACGTCCTGACTTTC.

The chain has TRBV6-2 or TRBV6-3 and TRBJ1-1, with 8 bases fitting TRBD1. Germline V lookup: CDR1 MNHEY, CDR2 SVGEGT. The length of the CDR3 is 15 residues. Trimming took 4 bases from V and 5 from J; bases not matched to a gene: 9. CDR3 bases: TGTGCCAGCAGTTCCCAGGGGGCGCATCGGACTGAAGCTTTCTTT. Amino acids: CASSSQGAHRTEAFF.

The gene calls are TRBV19 and TRBJ1-1; no reliable D call. Trimming cost V 7 bases and J 1 base, with 16 bases left between them. This CDR3 has 15 residues. The germline gives CDR1 LNHDA, CDR2 SQIVND (reference sequence). The CDR3, as DNA: TGTGCCAGTACCATTCAGGCCCGGCAGAACACTGAAGCTTTCTTT. As protein: CASTIQARQNTEAFF.